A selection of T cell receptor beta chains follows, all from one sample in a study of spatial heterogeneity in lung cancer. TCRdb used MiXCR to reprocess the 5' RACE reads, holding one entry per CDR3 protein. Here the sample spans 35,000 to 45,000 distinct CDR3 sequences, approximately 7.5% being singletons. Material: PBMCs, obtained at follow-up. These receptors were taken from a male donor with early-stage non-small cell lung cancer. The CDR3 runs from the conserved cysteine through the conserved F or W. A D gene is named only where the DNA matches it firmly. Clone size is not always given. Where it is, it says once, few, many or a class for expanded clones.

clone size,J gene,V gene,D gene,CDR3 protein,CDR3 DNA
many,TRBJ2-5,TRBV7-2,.,CASSPVLLETQYF,TGTGCCAGCAGCCCCGTCCTGCTCGAGACCCAGTACTTC
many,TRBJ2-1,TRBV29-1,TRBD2,CSVGLAGNNEQFF,TGCAGCGTTGGACTAGCGGGGAACAATGAGCAGTTCTTC
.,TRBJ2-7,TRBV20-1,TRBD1,CSAPPAGTDSYEQYF,TGCAGTGCTCCCCCGGCCGGGACAGACTCCTACGAGCAGTACTTC
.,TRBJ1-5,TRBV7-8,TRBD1,CASSYHRDREGQPQHF,TGTGCCAGCAGCTACCACAGGGACAGGGAAGGTCAGCCCCAGCATTTT
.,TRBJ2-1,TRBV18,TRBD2,CASSPAGVLYNEQFF,TGTGCCAGCTCACCTGCGGGGGTGCTTTACAATGAGCAGTTCTTC
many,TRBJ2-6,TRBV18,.,CASSPGGHSDSGANVLTF,TGTGCCAGCTCACCAGGGGGACATTCAGACTCTGGGGCCAACGTCCTGACTTTC
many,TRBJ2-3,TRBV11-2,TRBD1,CASSLEGTGWIADTQYF,TGTGCCAGCAGCTTAGAAGGGACAGGGTGGATCGCAGATACGCAGTATTTT
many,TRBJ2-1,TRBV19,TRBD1,CASSIPGQGRNEQFF,TGTGCCAGTAGTATACCGGGACAGGGGAGGAATGAGCAGTTCTTC
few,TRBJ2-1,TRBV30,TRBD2,CAWSALAGSFDEQFF,TGTGCCTGGAGTGCTCTAGCGGGGTCTTTCGATGAGCAGTTCTTC
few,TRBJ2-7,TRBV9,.,CASSPGGDTYSYEQYF,TGTGCCAGCAGCCCAGGAGGGGACACCTACTCCTACGAGCAGTACTTC
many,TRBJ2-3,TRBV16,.,CASTLGDHTDTQYF,TGTGCCAGCACCCTCGGGGACCACACAGATACGCAGTATTTT
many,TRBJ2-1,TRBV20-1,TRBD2,CSVPGTSGIYNEQFF,TGCAGTGTCCCAGGGACTAGCGGGATCTACAATGAGCAGTTCTTC